This T cell receptor beta chain comes out of a study of memory CD4+ T cells and cytomegalovirus serostatus. At the level of the study: Of the healthy Belgian adults, 8 to 10 were CMV seropositive and about 24 seronegative.

The sort gate was single viable CD3+CD4+CD8-CD45RO+ cells for memory CD4+ T cells. Serum IgG to CMV pp150, pp28, p38 and p52 defined serostatus. CD4+ T cells were isolated by positive magnetic selection. Libraries were prepared by immunoSEQ multiplex PCR; TCRdb keeps only in-frame clonotypes and omits some of them. The table has some 50,000 clones, 70% to 80% seen once. The CDR3 sequence is 12 residues long. Trimming shortened V by 4 bases and J by 0 bases, and 4 bases separated the two germline ends. Germline CDR1 and CDR2: ENHRY and SYGVKD. The sequence was obtained from an adult in good health and CMV-seronegative. The chain combines TRBV10-3 with TRBJ2-7; D gene unclear. Sequencing was performed on memory CD4+ T cells from blood. The CDR3 protein is CAISVDSYEQYF. The DNA for the CDR3 is TGTGCCATCAGTGTAGACTCCTACGAGCAGTACTTC.